The rows below give T cell receptor beta chains drawn from one sample of a study of OX40 agonist ivuxolimab in advanced cancers. The repertoire was sequenced with immunoSEQ multiplex PCR; TCRdb's copy has only in-frame clones and lacks some. The sample holds approximately 52,000 clones, approximately 85% seen once. The sample here was CD4+ or CD8+ T cells sorted from blood, taken in a trial of the OX40 agonist ivuxolimab. These receptors came from an adult with an advanced solid tumor such as melanoma, head and neck, liver or kidney cancer. CDR3s include the opening cysteine and the closing phenylalanine or tryptophan. Fields, in order: V gene, clone size, D gene, J gene, CDR3 protein, CDR3 DNA. The D gene is left open where the match is weak. Not all rows give a size; the values are once, few, many and, for expanded clones, a class.

v_gene: TRBV4-1; abundance: NA; d_gene: NA; j_gene: TRBJ1-5; CDR3aa: CASSQGRVNQPQHF; CDR3nt: TGCGCCAGCAGCCAAGGCAGGGTCAATCAGCCCCAGCATTTT
v_gene: TRBV28; abundance: NA; d_gene: NA; j_gene: TRBJ2-4; CDR3aa: CASRIPDPSKNIQYF; CDR3nt: TGTGCCAGCAGGATCCCGGACCCCTCCAAAAACATTCAGTACTTC
v_gene: TRBV7-9; abundance: NA; d_gene: NA; j_gene: TRBJ2-1; CDR3aa: CASSYSGGEQFF; CDR3nt: TGTGCCAGCAGCTATAGCGGAGGTGAGCAGTTCTTC
v_gene: TRBV18; abundance: NA; d_gene: TRBD1; j_gene: TRBJ2-2; CDR3aa: CASSPDRGGTGELFF; CDR3nt: TGTGCCAGCTCACCGGACAGGGGCGGCACCGGGGAGCTGTTTTTT
v_gene: TRBV5-1; abundance: NA; d_gene: NA; j_gene: TRBJ1-5; CDR3aa: CASSWGQGQPQHF; CDR3nt: TGCGCCAGCAGCTGGGGCCAGGGACAGCCCCAGCATTTT
v_gene: TRBV30; abundance: NA; d_gene: TRBD2; j_gene: TRBJ2-5; CDR3aa: CAWRPGLAGETQYF; CDR3nt: TGTGCCTGGAGGCCGGGACTAGCGGGAGAGACCCAGTACTTC
v_gene: TRBV19; abundance: few; d_gene: NA; j_gene: TRBJ1-2; CDR3aa: CASSFDYGYTF; CDR3nt: TGTGCCAGTAGTTTCGACTATGGCTACACCTTC
v_gene: TRBV6-1; abundance: NA; d_gene: TRBD1; j_gene: TRBJ1-4; CDR3aa: CASSRTRDSPEKLFF; CDR3nt: TGTGCCAGCAGCCGAACCCGGGACAGCCCTGAAAAACTGTTTTTT
v_gene: TRBV28; abundance: NA; d_gene: TRBD2; j_gene: TRBJ2-3; CDR3aa: CASRSDGEGDTQYF; CDR3nt: TGTGCCAGCAGATCTGACGGGGAGGGAGATACGCAGTATTTT
v_gene: TRBV30; abundance: NA; d_gene: NA; j_gene: TRBJ2-3; CDR3aa: CAWIPPGRGTDTQYF; CDR3nt: TGTGCCTGGATCCCCCCAGGGAGGGGGACAGATACGCAGTATTTT
v_gene: TRBV9; abundance: NA; d_gene: TRBD2; j_gene: TRBJ2-1; CDR3aa: CASSFGTSGDNEQFF; CDR3nt: TGTGCCAGCAGCTTCGGGACTAGCGGAGATAATGAGCAGTTCTTC
v_gene: TRBV19; abundance: NA; d_gene: NA; j_gene: TRBJ2-3; CDR3aa: CASGWSGAGDTQYF; CDR3nt: TGTGCCAGTGGTTGGAGCGGAGCGGGAGATACGCAGTATTTT
v_gene: TRBV19; abundance: NA; d_gene: TRBD2; j_gene: TRBJ2-1; CDR3aa: CASRRTSGFYEQFF; CDR3nt: TGTGCCAGTAGGAGGACTAGTGGTTTCTATGAGCAGTTCTTC
v_gene: TRBV28; abundance: NA; d_gene: NA; j_gene: TRBJ1-3; CDR3aa: CATSSTRNTIYF; CDR3nt: TGTGCCACCTCCAGTACTCGAAACACCATATATTTT
v_gene: TRBV28; abundance: NA; d_gene: NA; j_gene: TRBJ2-7; CDR3aa: CASPPQSGRSYEQYF; CDR3nt: TGTGCCAGCCCACCCCAAAGCGGGCGTTCCTACGAGCAGTACTTC
v_gene: TRBV11-2; abundance: NA; d_gene: TRBD2; j_gene: TRBJ2-3; CDR3aa: CASSSVAGYTDTQYF; CDR3nt: TGTGCCAGCAGCTCAGTAGCGGGGTACACAGATACGCAGTATTTT
v_gene: TRBV28; abundance: NA; d_gene: NA; j_gene: TRBJ2-7; CDR3aa: CASSLSAYEQYF; CDR3nt: TGTGCCAGCAGTTTATCTGCCTACGAGCAGTACTTC
v_gene: TRBV7-2; abundance: NA; d_gene: NA; j_gene: TRBJ1-4; CDR3aa: CASARVVATNEKLFF; CDR3nt: TGTGCCAGCGCCCGAGTGGTCGCAACTAATGAAAAACTGTTTTTT
v_gene: TRBV19; abundance: NA; d_gene: NA; j_gene: TRBJ2-5; CDR3aa: CASSSQNQETQYF; CDR3nt: TGTGCCAGTAGTAGTCAGAACCAAGAGACCCAGTACTTC
v_gene: TRBV10-3; abundance: NA; d_gene: TRBD1; j_gene: TRBJ2-5; CDR3aa: CAISDTGVATQYF; CDR3nt: TGTGCCATCAGTGATACAGGGGTGGCGACCCAGTACTTC
v_gene: TRBV18; abundance: NA; d_gene: TRBD2; j_gene: TRBJ2-5; CDR3aa: CASSPPAIAGGGATQYF; CDR3nt: TGTGCCAGCTCACCACCGGCAATAGCGGGAGGTGGGGCGACCCAGTACTTC
v_gene: TRBV5-1; abundance: NA; d_gene: TRBD1; j_gene: TRBJ1-1; CDR3aa: CASSATGWPILNTEAFF; CDR3nt: TGCGCCAGCAGCGCGACAGGGTGGCCAATTCTGAACACTGAAGCTTTCTTT
v_gene: TRBV11-1; abundance: NA; d_gene: NA; j_gene: TRBJ2-1; CDR3aa: CASSSSGGDKYNEQFF; CDR3nt: TGTGCCAGCAGTTCCTCAGGGGGGGACAAGTACAATGAGCAGTTCTTC
v_gene: TRBV27; abundance: NA; d_gene: NA; j_gene: TRBJ1-4; CDR3aa: CASSSYREINEKLFF; CDR3nt: TGTGCCAGCAGTTCATACAGGGAAATAAATGAAAAACTGTTTTTT
v_gene: TRBV9; abundance: NA; d_gene: NA; j_gene: TRBJ2-5; CDR3aa: CASSVAPSLTQETQYF; CDR3nt: TGTGCCAGCAGCGTAGCCCCTAGCCTGACCCAAGAGACCCAGTACTTC
v_gene: TRBV19; abundance: NA; d_gene: TRBD2; j_gene: TRBJ2-2; CDR3aa: CATRTNLAGGGTGELFF; CDR3nt: TGTGCCACCAGGACAAACCTAGCGGGAGGTGGGACCGGGGAGCTGTTTTTT
v_gene: TRBV29-1; abundance: NA; d_gene: NA; j_gene: TRBJ2-5; CDR3aa: CSVAGLASETQYF; CDR3nt: TGCAGCGTTGCTGGACTGGCGTCAGAGACCCAGTACTTC
v_gene: TRBV2; abundance: few; d_gene: TRBD1; j_gene: TRBJ2-7; CDR3aa: CASSGTGYSIYEQYF; CDR3nt: TGTGCCAGCAGTGGGACAGGTTATTCGATATACGAGCAGTACTTC
v_gene: TRBV28; abundance: NA; d_gene: NA; j_gene: TRBJ1-3; CDR3aa: CASSTPGGVSGNTIYF; CDR3nt: TGTGCCAGCAGTACCCCCGGGGGAGTTTCTGGAAACACCATATATTTT
v_gene: TRBV7-9; abundance: NA; d_gene: NA; j_gene: TRBJ2-1; CDR3aa: CASSLSEQFF; CDR3nt: TGTGCCAGCAGCTTATCTGAGCAGTTCTTC
v_gene: TRBV9; abundance: NA; d_gene: TRBD2; j_gene: TRBJ2-5; CDR3aa: CASSVALAGGETQYF; CDR3nt: TGTGCCAGCAGCGTAGCACTAGCGGGAGGAGAGACCCAGTACTTC
v_gene: TRBV28; abundance: NA; d_gene: TRBD1; j_gene: TRBJ2-7; CDR3aa: CASSTGLTAGGNYEQYF; CDR3nt: TGTGCCAGCAGCACCGGTCTTACGGCAGGGGGTAACTACGAGCAGTACTTC
v_gene: TRBV7-9; abundance: NA; d_gene: NA; j_gene: TRBJ2-7; CDR3aa: CASSLATGAPYEQYF; CDR3nt: TGTGCCAGCAGCTTAGCAACCGGGGCCCCCTACGAGCAGTACTTC